A selection of T cell receptor beta chains follows, all from one sample in a study of OX40 agonist ivuxolimab in advanced cancers. Profiled with immunoSEQ multiplex PCR; TCRdb holds only in-frame clones, not every one. Among around 20,000 clones listed, over 70% were seen once. The input for sequencing was CD4+ or CD8+ T cells sorted from blood, taken in a trial of the OX40 agonist ivuxolimab. The origin of the receptors is an adult with an advanced solid tumor such as melanoma, head and neck, liver or kidney cancer. Each CDR3 is given with its conserved first and last residue. Fields, in order: D gene, V gene, J gene, clone size, CDR3 DNA, CDR3 protein. The D gene is left open where the match is weak. Rows give clone size only sometimes, using once, few, many, or a class for an expanded clone.

TRBD2	TRBV7-9	TRBJ2-1	-	TGTGCCAGCAGGGACAGGACTAGCGCAAATGAGCAGTTCTTC	CASRDRTSANEQFF
TRBD1	TRBV4-3	TRBJ1-2	-	TGCGCCAGCAGCCAAGATCCGGGACAGGATAACTATGGCTACACCTTC	CASSQDPGQDNYGYTF
-	TRBV27	TRBJ2-7	-	TGTGCCAGCAGTTTCGAGGGGATGAGGGAGCAGTACTTC	CASSFEGMREQYF
TRBD2	TRBV6-1	TRBJ2-7	-	TGTGCCAGCAGTGAATGGCGGGGGGTCGTCTACGAGCAGTACTTC	CASSEWRGVVYEQYF
-	TRBV4-1	TRBJ2-7	-	TGCGCCAGCAGCCAAGGTCCAAGGGCCTACGAGCAGTACTTC	CASSQGPRAYEQYF
-	TRBV9	TRBJ1-1	-	TGTGCCAGCAGCGTAGTGAACACTGAAGCTTTCTTT	CASSVVNTEAFF
TRBD1	TRBV19	TRBJ2-3	-	TGTGCCAGTAAACACCGGGACAGGGGTCTAGATACGCAGTATTTT	CASKHRDRGLDTQYF
TRBD2	TRBV27	TRBJ2-7	-	TGTGCCAGCAGCCCTTCCGGGGAGGGCTCCTACGAGCAGTACTTC	CASSPSGEGSYEQYF
TRBD2	TRBV6-5	TRBJ2-1	-	TGTGCCAGCAGTTACTCTAGACTAGCAGAGCAGTTCTTC	CASSYSRLAEQFF
-	TRBV4-3	TRBJ1-2	once	TGCGCCAGCAGCCAAGATCTTTCGGTCTATGGCTACACCTTC	CASSQDLSVYGYTF
-	TRBV21-1	TRBJ1-1	-	TGTGCCAGCAGGTCACGGGACAGGGAATCGAACACTGAAGCTTTCTTT	CASRSRDRESNTEAFF
TRBD1	TRBV9	TRBJ2-5	-	TGTGCCAGCAGCGTGGGACAGGATGGAATAGAGACCCAGTACTTC	CASSVGQDGIETQYF
-	TRBV4-3	TRBJ1-2	-	TGCGCCAGCAGCCAATACCAAGGACAGACCTACTATGGCTACACCTTC	CASSQYQGQTYYGYTF
-	TRBV27	TRBJ1-4	-	TGTGCCAGCAGTTTCAGCCGGGGTGCTAATGAAAAACTGTTTTTT	CASSFSRGANEKLFF
-	TRBV29-1	TRBJ2-5	-	TGCAGCGTTGAATCGGGGAGAGAGACCCAGTACTTC	CSVESGRETQYF
TRBD2	TRBV5-1	TRBJ2-3	-	TGCGCCAGCAGCTCCTATAGCGGGGCCCAGCAGTATTTT	CASSSYSGAQQYF
TRBD2	TRBV5-6	TRBJ2-7	medium-sized	TGTGCCAGCAGCTTTGGGACTAGCGGGGGGTACGAGCAGTACTTC	CASSFGTSGGYEQYF
TRBD1	TRBV7-9	TRBJ1-5	-	TGTGCCAGCAGCTGGGGGACAGACGAAAGCAATCAGCCCCAGCATTTT	CASSWGTDESNQPQHF
TRBD1	TRBV4-1	TRBJ1-2	-	TGCGCCAGCAGCCAAGTATCGGGGACAGCCAACTATGGCTACACCTTC	CASSQVSGTANYGYTF
-	TRBV5-1	TRBJ2-3	once	TGCGCCAGCAGCTTCTTCGGGGGCACAGATACGCAGTATTTT	CASSFFGGTDTQYF
-	TRBV5-1	TRBJ1-2	-	TGCGCCAGCAGCTTGGGGCGGACGGAAGCTAACTATGGCTACACCTTC	CASSLGRTEANYGYTF
-	TRBV9	TRBJ2-7	once	TGTGCCAGCAGCCCCCGGGGAAGTCAGACCTACGAGCAGTACTTC	CASSPRGSQTYEQYF
-	TRBV5-4	TRBJ2-7	-	TGTGCCAGCAGCTTGTGGGTACCGTCCTACGAGCAGTACTTC	CASSLWVPSYEQYF
-	TRBV7-8	TRBJ2-7	-	TGTGCCAGCAGCTTAGATCGGGGCAGGCCCTCCTACGAGCAGTACTTC	CASSLDRGRPSYEQYF
-	TRBV5-1	TRBJ2-3	many	TGCGCCAGCAGCCCAACTAGCAATCCCACAGATACGCAGTATTTT	CASSPTSNPTDTQYF
TRBD1	TRBV5-5	TRBJ1-4	-	TGTGCCAGCAGCTTACAGGGGCGGGGGGCAACTAATGAAAAACTGTTTTTT	CASSLQGRGATNEKLFF
-	TRBV10-3	TRBJ1-1	-	TGTGCCGGCTCAGGGGTTGGGAACACTGAAGCTTTCTTT	CAGSGVGNTEAFF
-	TRBV21-1	TRBJ1-5	-	TGTGCCAGCAGCACACCACGGCCAGGGTCGGACCAGCCCCAGCATTTT	CASSTPRPGSDQPQHF
TRBD1	TRBV27	TRBJ1-1	-	TGTGCCAGCAGTTCGGGACAGGAAGCTTTCTTT	CASSSGQEAFF
-	TRBV19	TRBJ2-7	-	TGTGCCAGTAGTACACAAGTACAGGGCAGGGAATTCTACGAGCAGTACTTC	CASSTQVQGREFYEQYF
-	TRBV4-1	TRBJ1-3	-	TGCGCCAGCAGCCAAGGGACAGCAGCCGGAAACACCATATATTTT	CASSQGTAAGNTIYF
-	TRBV5-6	TRBJ2-7	-	TGTGCCAGCAGCTTGGGGAACCACGAGCAGTACTTC	CASSLGNHEQYF
-	TRBV19	TRBJ2-7	-	TGTGCCAGTAGTATCCTGGCAGGGACGGGGAACGAGCAGTACTTC	CASSILAGTGNEQYF
TRBD2	TRBV2	TRBJ2-5	-	TGTGCCAGCAGTGATGGGCGGGGGTACCAAGAGACCCAGTACTTC	CASSDGRGYQETQYF
-	TRBV27	TRBJ2-4	-	TGTGCCAGCAGTCCCCAAAGAGGAGCCAAAAACATTCAGTACTTC	CASSPQRGAKNIQYF
-	TRBV6-1	TRBJ2-1	-	TGTGCCAGCAGTGAAGAGGGGTGGTCCTACAATGAGCAGTTCTTC	CASSEEGWSYNEQFF
-	TRBV14	TRBJ2-7	-	TGTGCCAGCAGCCAAGAAAGGCGGTTCGAACAGGACGGCTACGAGCAGTACTTC	CASSQERRFEQDGYEQYF
-	TRBV9	TRBJ2-7	once	TGTGCCAGCAGCCCTATGGGGACGCCAAGCTCCTACGAGCAGTACTTC	CASSPMGTPSSYEQYF
TRBD1	TRBV6-6	TRBJ2-7	-	TGTGCCAGCAGGGACAGGGGCAACGAGCAGTACTTC	CASRDRGNEQYF
-	TRBV5-1	TRBJ1-1	-	TGCGCCAGCACCTTACGGTCCGGGGTGGGGAACACTGAAGCTTTCTTT	CASTLRSGVGNTEAFF
-	TRBV27	TRBJ2-4	once	TGTGCCAGCGGGGGCACGGGGAACATTCAGTACTTC	CASGGTGNIQYF
TRBD1	TRBV6-4	TRBJ2-6	-	TGTGCCAGCAGTGACTCGTGGACAGGCCTCTCTGGGGCCAACGTCCTGACTTTC	CASSDSWTGLSGANVLTF
-	TRBV6-5	TRBJ2-1	-	TGTGCCAGCAGTTACTCGAAAGCGGCTGAGCAGTTCTTC	CASSYSKAAEQFF
-	TRBV4-1	TRBJ1-1	-	TGCGCCAGCAGCCGGGGGTTCACTGAAGCTTTCTTT	CASSRGFTEAFF
TRBD1	TRBV9	TRBJ2-3	-	TGTGCCAGCAGCACAGACAGGGAAGATACGCAGTATTTT	CASSTDREDTQYF
TRBD2	TRBV9	TRBJ2-3	once	TGTGCCAGCAGCGTAGGGAACGGGGGGGCCCTCAATACGCAGTATTTT	CASSVGNGGALNTQYF
TRBD1	TRBV2	TRBJ1-3	-	TGTGCCACCAGACAGGGAATCGGAAACACCATATATTTT	CATRQGIGNTIYF
-	TRBV11-2	TRBJ2-1	-	TGTGCCAGCAGCTTAGAGGCCTACAATGAGCAGTTCTTC	CASSLEAYNEQFF
-	TRBV2	TRBJ1-2	once	TGTGCCAGCCCCTCGGGGATTAAGTATGGCTACACCTTC	CASPSGIKYGYTF
-	TRBV30	TRBJ2-5	-	TGTGCCTGGAGTGTATCGGGGAAACAAGAGACCCAGTACTTC	CAWSVSGKQETQYF
-	TRBV5-1	TRBJ2-3	few	TGCGCCAGCAGCTTGGTTCTGGGAGCTAGCACAGATACGCAGTATTTT	CASSLVLGASTDTQYF
-	TRBV5-5	TRBJ1-5	-	TGTGCCAGCAGCACAGACACCGTTGGGCCCCAGCATTTT	CASSTDTVGPQHF
-	TRBV7-9	TRBJ2-7	-	TGCGCCAGCAGCCAAGAGACAGGCTCCTACGAGCAGTACTTC	CASSQETGSYEQYF
-	TRBV30	TRBJ1-5	-	TGTGCCTGGCGGGCCTCGTCCAATCAGCCCCAGCATTTT	CAWRASSNQPQHF
-	TRBV4-1	TRBJ2-1	-	TGCGCCAGCAGCCAAAAAGTCAATGAGCAGTTCTTC	CASSQKVNEQFF
TRBD1	TRBV29-1	TRBJ2-2	few	TGCAGCGTGACGACAGGGGGCTTCACCGGGGAGCTGTTTTTT	CSVTTGGFTGELFF
-	TRBV30	TRBJ1-3	-	TGTGCCTGGAGAAGAGGGAGGAGCTCTGGAAACACCATATATTTT	CAWRRGRSSGNTIYF
TRBD1	TRBV9	TRBJ2-3	-	TGTGCCAGCAGCGTCAGTCGGGACAGGGTAATAGATACGCAGTATTTT	CASSVSRDRVIDTQYF
-	TRBV7-6	TRBJ1-5	-	TGTGCCAGCAGCCTGAACAAAGGCCAGCCCCAGCATTTT	CASSLNKGQPQHF
-	TRBV27	TRBJ2-7	-	TGTGCCAGCAGTTTAGTCCAGTCTTACGAGCAGTACTTC	CASSLVQSYEQYF